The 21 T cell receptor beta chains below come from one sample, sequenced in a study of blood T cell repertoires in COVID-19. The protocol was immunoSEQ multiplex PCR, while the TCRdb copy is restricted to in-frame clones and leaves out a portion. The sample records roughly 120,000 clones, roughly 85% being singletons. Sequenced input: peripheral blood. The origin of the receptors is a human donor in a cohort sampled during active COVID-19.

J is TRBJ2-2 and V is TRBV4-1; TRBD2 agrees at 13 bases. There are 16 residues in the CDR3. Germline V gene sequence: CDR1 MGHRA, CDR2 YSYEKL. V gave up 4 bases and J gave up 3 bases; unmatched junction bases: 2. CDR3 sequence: CASSRGLAGDTGELFF. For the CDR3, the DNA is TGCGCCAGCAGCCGAGGACTAGCGGGGGACACCGGGGAGCTGTTTTTT.

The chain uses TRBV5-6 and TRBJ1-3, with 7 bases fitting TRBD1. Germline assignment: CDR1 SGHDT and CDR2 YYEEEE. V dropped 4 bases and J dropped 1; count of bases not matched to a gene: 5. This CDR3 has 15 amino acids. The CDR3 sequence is CASSVPTGSGNTIYF. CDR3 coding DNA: TGTGCCAGCAGCGTCCCGACAGGGTCTGGAAACACCATATATTTT.

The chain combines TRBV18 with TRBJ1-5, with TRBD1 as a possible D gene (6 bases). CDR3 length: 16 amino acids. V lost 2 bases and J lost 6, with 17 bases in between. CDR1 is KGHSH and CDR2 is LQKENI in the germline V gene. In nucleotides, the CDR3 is TGTGCCAGCTCACCAGCCGGACAGAATCCGAGTCAGCCCCAGCATTTT. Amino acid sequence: CASSPAGQNPSQPQHF.

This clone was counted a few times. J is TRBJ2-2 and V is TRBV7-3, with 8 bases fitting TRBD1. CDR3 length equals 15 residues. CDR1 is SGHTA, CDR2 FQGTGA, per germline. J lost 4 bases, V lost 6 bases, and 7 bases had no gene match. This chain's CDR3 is CASRPYTGGTGELFF. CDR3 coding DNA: TGTGCCAGCAGGCCGTATACAGGGGGCACCGGGGAGCTGTTTTTT.

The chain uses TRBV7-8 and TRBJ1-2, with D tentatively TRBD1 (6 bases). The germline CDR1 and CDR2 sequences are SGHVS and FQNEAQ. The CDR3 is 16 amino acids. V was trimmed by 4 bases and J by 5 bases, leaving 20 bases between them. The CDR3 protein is CASSSHDGRGLYGYTF. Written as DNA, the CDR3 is TGTGCCAGCAGCTCCCATGACGGCAGGGGCCTATATGGCTACACCTTC. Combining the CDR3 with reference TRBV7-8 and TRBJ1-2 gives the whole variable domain GAGVSQSPRYKVAKRGQDVALRCDPISGHVSLFWYQQALGQGPEFLTYFQNEAQLDKSGLPSDRFFAERPEGSVSTLKIQRTQQEDSAVYLCASSSHDGRGLYGYTFGSGTRLTVV.

The chain's CDR3 is CASSQGWRTNEKLFF. As DNA, the CDR3 is TGCGCCAGCAGCCAAGGATGGAGAACTAATGAAAAACTGTTTTTT. The J gene is TRBJ1-4, the V gene TRBV4-3, with unresolved D. This CDR3 contains 15 residues. Trimming took 1 base from V and 1 from J, leaving 7 bases between them. The V gene's germline CDR1 is LGHNA and CDR2 YSLEER.

The CDR3 DNA follows: TGTGCCAGCAGCTTAGGCGTTACGGGTGATGAGCAGTTCTTC. Translating it yields CASSLGVTGDEQFF. V usage is TRBV11-2 and J usage is TRBJ2-1, with D hard to call. The germline V and J ends were trimmed by 1 base and 8 bases, with 12 bases remaining between them. Germline CDR1 SGHAT, CDR2 FQNNGV. The CDR3 contains 14 residues.

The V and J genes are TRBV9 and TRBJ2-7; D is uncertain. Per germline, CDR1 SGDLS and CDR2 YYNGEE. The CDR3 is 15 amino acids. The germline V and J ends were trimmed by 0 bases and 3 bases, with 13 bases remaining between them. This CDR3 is CASSVAPTSGYEQYF. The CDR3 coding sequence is TGTGCCAGCAGCGTAGCTCCCACGTCGGGCTACGAGCAGTACTTC. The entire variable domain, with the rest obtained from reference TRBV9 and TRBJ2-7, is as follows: DSGVTQTPKHLITATGQRVTLRCSPRSGDLSVYWYQQSLDQGLQFLIQYYNGEERAKGNILERFSAQQFPDLHSELNLSSLELGDSALYFCASSVAPTSGYEQYFGPGTRLTVT.

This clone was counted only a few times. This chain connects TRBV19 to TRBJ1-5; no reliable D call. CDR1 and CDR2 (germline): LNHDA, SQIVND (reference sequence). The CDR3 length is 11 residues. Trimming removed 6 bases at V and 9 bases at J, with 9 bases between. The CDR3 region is CASRSEGPQHF. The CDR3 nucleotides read TGTGCCAGTAGGTCAGAGGGGCCCCAGCATTTT.

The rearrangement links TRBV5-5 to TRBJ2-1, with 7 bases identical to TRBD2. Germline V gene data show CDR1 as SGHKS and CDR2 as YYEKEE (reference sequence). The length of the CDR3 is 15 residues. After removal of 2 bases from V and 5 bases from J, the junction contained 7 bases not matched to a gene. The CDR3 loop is CASSFQAGAHNEQFF. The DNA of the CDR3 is TGTGCCAGCAGCTTCCAGGCGGGAGCCCACAATGAGCAGTTCTTC.

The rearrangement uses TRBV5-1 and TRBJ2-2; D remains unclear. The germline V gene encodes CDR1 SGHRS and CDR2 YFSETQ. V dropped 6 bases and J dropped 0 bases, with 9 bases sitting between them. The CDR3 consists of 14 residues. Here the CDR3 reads CASTLQTNTGELFF. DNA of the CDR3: TGCGCCAGCACACTTCAAACGAACACCGGGGAGCTGTTTTTT.

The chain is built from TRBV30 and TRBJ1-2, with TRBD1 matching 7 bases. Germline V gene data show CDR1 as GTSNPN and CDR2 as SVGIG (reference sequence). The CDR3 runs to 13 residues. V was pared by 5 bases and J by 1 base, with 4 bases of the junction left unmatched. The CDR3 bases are TGTGCCTGGGGACAGGTCTTTAACTATGGCTACACCTTC. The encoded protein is CAWGQVFNYGYTF.

CDR3 residues: CASSPGQGAGYGYTF. In DNA form, the CDR3 reads TGTGCCAGCAGTCCCGGACAGGGGGCCGGGTATGGCTACACCTTC. J is TRBJ1-2 and V is TRBV6-5; 11 bases align to TRBD1. The trim removed 5 bases at V and 5 bases at J, leaving 7 bases unmatched. Germline V lookup: CDR1 MNHEY, CDR2 SVGAGI. CDR3 length equals 15 residues.

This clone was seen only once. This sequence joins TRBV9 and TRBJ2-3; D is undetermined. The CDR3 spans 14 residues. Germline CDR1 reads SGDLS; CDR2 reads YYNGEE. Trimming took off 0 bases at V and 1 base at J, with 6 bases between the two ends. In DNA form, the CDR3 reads TGTGCCAGCAGCGTAGAGCCCGGCACAGATACGCAGTATTTT. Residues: CASSVEPGTDTQYF.

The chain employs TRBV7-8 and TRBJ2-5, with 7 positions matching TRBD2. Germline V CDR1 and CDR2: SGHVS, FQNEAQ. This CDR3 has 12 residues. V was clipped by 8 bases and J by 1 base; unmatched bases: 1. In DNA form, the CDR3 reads TGTGCCAGCGGGGGGGTCCAAGAGACCCAGTACTTC. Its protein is CASGGVQETQYF.

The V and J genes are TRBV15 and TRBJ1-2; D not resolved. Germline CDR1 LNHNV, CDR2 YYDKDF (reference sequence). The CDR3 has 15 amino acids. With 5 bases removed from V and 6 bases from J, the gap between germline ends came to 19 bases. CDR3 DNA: TGTGCCACCAGCTCCCTACGTTCGGGTCCTGATGGCTACACCTTC. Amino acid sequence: CATSSLRSGPDGYTF. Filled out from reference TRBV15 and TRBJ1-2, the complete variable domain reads DAMVIQNPRYQVTQFGKPVTLSCSQTLNHNVMYWYQQKSSQAPKLLFHYYDKDFNNEADTPDNFQSRRPNTSFCFLDIRSPGLGDTAMYLCATSSLRSGPDGYTFGSGTRLTVV.

Here the CDR3 DNA reads TGTGCCAGCAGTGCACTAGCCGGCTCTGGGGCCAACGTCCTGACTTTC. Translation gives CASSALAGSGANVLTF. The rearrangement links TRBV6-4 to TRBJ2-6; tentatively, D is TRBD2 (6 bases). With 4 bases removed from V and 0 bases from J, the gap between germline ends came to 10 bases. From germline, CDR1 is MRHNA and CDR2 SNTAGT. The CDR3 loop spans 16 amino acids.

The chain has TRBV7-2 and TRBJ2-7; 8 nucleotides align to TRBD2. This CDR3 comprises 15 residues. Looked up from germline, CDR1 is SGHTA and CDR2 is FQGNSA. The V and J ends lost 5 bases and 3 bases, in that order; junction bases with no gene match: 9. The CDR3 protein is CASSIKREFIYEQYF. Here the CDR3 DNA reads TGTGCCAGCAGCATCAAGCGGGAGTTTATCTACGAGCAGTACTTC.

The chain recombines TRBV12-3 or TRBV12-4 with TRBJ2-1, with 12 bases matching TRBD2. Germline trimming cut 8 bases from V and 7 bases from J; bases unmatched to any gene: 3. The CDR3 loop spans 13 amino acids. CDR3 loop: CASGTSGPNEQFF. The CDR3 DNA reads TGTGCCAGCGGGACTAGCGGGCCTAATGAGCAGTTCTTC.

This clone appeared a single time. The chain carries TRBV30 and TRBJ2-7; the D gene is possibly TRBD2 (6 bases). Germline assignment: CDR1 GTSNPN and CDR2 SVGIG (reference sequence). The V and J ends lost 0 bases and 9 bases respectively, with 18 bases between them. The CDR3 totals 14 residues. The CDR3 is CAWSVQGGGIRQYF. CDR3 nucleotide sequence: TGTGCCTGGAGTGTTCAGGGAGGTGGTATTCGGCAGTACTTC. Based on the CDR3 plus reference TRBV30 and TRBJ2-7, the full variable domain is SQTIHQWPATLVQPVGSPLSLECTVEGTSNPNLYWYRQAAGRGLQLLFYSVGIGQISSEVPQNLSASRPQDRQFILSSKKLLLSDSGFYLCAWSVQGGGIRQYFGPGTRLTVT.

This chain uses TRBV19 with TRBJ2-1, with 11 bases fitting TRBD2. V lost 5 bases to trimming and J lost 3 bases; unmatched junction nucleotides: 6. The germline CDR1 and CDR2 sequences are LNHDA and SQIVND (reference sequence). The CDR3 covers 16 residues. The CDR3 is CASSLGTSGFYNEQFF. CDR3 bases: TGTGCCAGTAGTCTCGGGACTAGCGGTTTCTACAATGAGCAGTTCTTC.